The 2 T cell receptor beta chains below come from one sample, sequenced in a study of blood T cell repertoires in COVID-19. The protocol was immunoSEQ multiplex PCR, while the TCRdb copy is restricted to in-frame clones and leaves out a portion. The table has more than 250,000 clones, roughly 90% seen once. The sample consisted of PBMCs or T cells enriched from blood (not recorded which). The receptor source for this set is a woman aged 30 to 39 who had recovered from COVID-19.

This clone has a handful of counts. This sequence joins TRBV3-1 (or the pseudogene TRBV3-2) and TRBJ2-7; D is uncertain. The V gene's germline CDR1 is LGHDT and CDR2 YNNKEL (reference sequence). Trimming stripped 4 bases from V and 0 bases from J, with 4 bases between. This CDR3 region has 12 residues. In DNA form, the CDR3 reads TGTGCCAGCAGCCTGAGCTCCTACGAGCAGTACTTC. Amino acids: CASSLSSYEQYF.

The chain is built from TRBV7-9 and TRBJ1-5; no clear D. V lost 4 bases and J lost 2, with 12 bases in between. This CDR3 region has 15 residues. The V gene's germline CDR1 is SEHNR and CDR2 FQNEAQ (reference sequence). For the CDR3, the DNA is TGTGCCAGCAGCTCACCTGATCCGGGCAATCAGCCCCAGCATTTT. This gives the protein CASSSPDPGNQPQHF.